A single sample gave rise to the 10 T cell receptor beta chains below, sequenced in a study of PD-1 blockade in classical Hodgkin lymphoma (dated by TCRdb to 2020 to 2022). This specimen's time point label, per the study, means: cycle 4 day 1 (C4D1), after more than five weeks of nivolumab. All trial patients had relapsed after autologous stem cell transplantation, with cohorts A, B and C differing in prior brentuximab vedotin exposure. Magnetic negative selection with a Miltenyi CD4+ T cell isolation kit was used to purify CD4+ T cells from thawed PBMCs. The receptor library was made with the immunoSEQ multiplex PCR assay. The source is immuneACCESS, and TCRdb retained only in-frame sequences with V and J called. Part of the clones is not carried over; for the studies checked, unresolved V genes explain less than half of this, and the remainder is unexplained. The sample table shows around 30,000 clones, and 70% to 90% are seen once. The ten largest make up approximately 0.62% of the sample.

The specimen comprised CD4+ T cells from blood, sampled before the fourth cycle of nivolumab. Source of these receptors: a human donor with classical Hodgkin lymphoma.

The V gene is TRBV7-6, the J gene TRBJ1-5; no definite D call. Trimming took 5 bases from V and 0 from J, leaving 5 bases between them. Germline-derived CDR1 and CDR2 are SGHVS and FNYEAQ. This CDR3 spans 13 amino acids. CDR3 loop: CASSAYSNQPQHF. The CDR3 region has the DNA TGTGCCAGCAGCGCCTATAGCAATCAGCCCCAGCATTTT.

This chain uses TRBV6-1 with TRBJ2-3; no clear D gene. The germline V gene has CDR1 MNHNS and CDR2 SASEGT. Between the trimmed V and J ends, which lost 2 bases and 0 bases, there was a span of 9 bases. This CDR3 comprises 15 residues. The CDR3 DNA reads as TGTGCCAGCAGTGAATCGGTTTCTAGCACAGATACGCAGTATTTT. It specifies CASSESVSSTDTQYF.

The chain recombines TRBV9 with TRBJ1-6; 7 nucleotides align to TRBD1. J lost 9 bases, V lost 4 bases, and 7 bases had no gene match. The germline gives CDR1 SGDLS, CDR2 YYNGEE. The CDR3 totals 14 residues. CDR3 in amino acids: CASSLQGSGSPLHF. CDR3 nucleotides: TGTGCCAGCAGCCTACAGGGGTCGGGTTCACCCCTCCACTTT.

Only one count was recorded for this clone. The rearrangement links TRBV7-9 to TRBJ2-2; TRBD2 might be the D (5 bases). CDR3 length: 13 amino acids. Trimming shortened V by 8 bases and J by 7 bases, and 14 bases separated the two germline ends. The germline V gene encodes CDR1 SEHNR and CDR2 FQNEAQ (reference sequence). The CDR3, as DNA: TGTGCCAGCCCTCACACTAGATTCGGGGAGCTGTTTTTT. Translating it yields CASPHTRFGELFF.

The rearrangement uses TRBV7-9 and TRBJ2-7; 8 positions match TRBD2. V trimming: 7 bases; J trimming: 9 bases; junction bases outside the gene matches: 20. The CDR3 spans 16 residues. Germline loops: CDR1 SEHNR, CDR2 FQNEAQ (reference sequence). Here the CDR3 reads CASTPGGAKGSIGQYF. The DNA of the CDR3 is TGTGCCAGCACCCCCGGGGGGGCAAAGGGCTCGATCGGGCAGTACTTC.

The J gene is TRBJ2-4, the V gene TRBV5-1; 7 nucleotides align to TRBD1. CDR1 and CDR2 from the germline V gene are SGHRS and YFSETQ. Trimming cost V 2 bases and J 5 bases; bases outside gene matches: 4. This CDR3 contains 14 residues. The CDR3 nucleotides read TGCGCCAGCAGCTTCCTTACAGGGGAAAACATTCAGTACTTC. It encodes CASSFLTGENIQYF.

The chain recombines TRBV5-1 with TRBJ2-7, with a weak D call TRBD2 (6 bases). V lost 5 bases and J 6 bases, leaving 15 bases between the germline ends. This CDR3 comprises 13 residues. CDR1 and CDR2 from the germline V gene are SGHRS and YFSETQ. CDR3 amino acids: CASSSSGVSEQYF. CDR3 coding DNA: TGCGCCAGCAGTTCGTCGGGGGTCTCCGAGCAGTACTTC.

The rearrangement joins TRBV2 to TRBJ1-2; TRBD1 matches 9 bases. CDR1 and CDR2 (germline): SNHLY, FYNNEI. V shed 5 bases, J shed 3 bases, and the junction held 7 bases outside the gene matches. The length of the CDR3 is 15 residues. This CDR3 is CASSLEQGADYGYTF. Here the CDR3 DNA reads TGTGCCAGCAGTCTTGAACAGGGGGCTGACTATGGCTACACCTTC.

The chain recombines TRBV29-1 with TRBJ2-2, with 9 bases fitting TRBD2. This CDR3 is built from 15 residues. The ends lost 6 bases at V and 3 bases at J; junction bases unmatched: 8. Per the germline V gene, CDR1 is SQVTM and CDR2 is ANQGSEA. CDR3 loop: CSVGVAGVHTGELFF. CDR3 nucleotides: TGCAGCGTGGGAGTAGCGGGGGTACACACCGGGGAGCTGTTTTTT.

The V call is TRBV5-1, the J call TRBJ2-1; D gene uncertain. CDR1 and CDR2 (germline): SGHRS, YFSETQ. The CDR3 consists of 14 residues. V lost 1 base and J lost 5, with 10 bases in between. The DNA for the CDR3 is TGCGCCAGCAGCTTGAATGCGGCAGACAATGAGCAGTTCTTC. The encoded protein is CASSLNAADNEQFF.